This T cell receptor beta chain stems from a study of beta chain features in type 1 diabetes. Overall study results and limits: Type 1 diabetes patients showed a moderate but significant shortening of TCRB CDR3s in all four CD4+ subsets. PCR might preferentially amplify shorter templates, equally in patients and controls.

About this clone: Its matching antigen is unknown.

The whole isolated RNA underwent reverse transcription, so sequencing captured expressed TCRB transcripts. Generated by immunoSEQ multiplex PCR, the TCRdb table keeps only in-frame clones and is missing some. The sample consists of 500,000 to 650,000 clones, roughly an eighth of them appearing once. CD45RO/CCR7/CD25/CD127/CD95/CD27 sorting isolated CD4+ naive, central memory, regulatory and stem cell-like memory cells. Germline CDR1 and CDR2: SGDLS and YYNGEE. This CDR3 is built from 17 residues. V was clipped by 1 base and J by 4 bases; unmatched bases: 7. The V gene is TRBV9, the J gene TRBJ2-1, with TRBD2 identical over 11 bases. The receptor's source is a man aged 30-40 years with type 1 diabetes. The sample was naive CD4+ T cells from blood. The DNA of the CDR3 is TGTGCCAGCAGCGTATGGTGGTCTAGCGGGGGGTACAATGAGCAGTTCTTC. Translation gives CASSVWWSSGGYNEQFF.